The present T cell receptor (beta chain) was sequenced within a study of CD8 T cells in Susac syndrome. The authors carried out high-throughput sequencing of TCR beta. They applied it to CD8+ and CD4+ T cells obtained from blood. Through negative isolation, CD4+ and CD8+ T cells were obtained, while TEMRA cells were enriched using FACS. Trimming cost V 6 bases and J 0 bases, with 15 bases left between them. The CDR3 loop spans 16 amino acids. Looked up from germline, CDR1 is MNHNS and CDR2 is SASEGT. The authors reverse transcribed about 0.5 to 1 ug RNA with random hexamers. TCR beta CDR3 was amplified by immunoSEQ covering 54 Vbeta and 13 Jbeta. TCRdb processed the immunoSEQ multiplex PCR reads anew with MiXCR; each CDR3 protein has one entry. The data hold roughly 180,000 distinct CDR3 sequences, with about 95% observed a single time.

The sequenced sample was CD4+ T cells from PBMCs. This receptor was taken from a human donor in good health. This chain uses TRBV6-1 with TRBJ2-4; D is ambiguous. The CDR3 DNA follows: TGTGCCAGCAGACCCGGACCAGACATAGCCAAAAACATTCAGTACTTC. Its protein product is CASRPGPDIAKNIQYF.